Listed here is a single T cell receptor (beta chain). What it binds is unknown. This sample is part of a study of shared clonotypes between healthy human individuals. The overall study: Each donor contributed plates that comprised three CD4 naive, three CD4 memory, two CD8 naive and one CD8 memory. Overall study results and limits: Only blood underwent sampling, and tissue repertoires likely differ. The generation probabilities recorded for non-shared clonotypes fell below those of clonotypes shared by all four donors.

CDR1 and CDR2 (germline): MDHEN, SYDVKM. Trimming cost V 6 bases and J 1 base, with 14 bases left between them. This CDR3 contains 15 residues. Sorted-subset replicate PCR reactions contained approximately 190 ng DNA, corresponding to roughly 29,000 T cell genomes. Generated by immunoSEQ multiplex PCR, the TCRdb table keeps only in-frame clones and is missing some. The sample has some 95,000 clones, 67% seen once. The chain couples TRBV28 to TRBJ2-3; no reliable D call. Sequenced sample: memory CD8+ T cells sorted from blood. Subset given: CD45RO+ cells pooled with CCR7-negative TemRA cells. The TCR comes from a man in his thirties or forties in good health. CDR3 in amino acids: CASSRTRLRTDTQYF. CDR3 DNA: TGTGCCAGCAGCCGGACGCGACTTCGCACAGATACGCAGTATTTT.